This TCR beta chain was found in a study of blood T cell repertoires in COVID-19 (dated by TCRdb to about 2020). For the study in its entirety: The collaborator samples originated in the United States, Italy and Spain and spanned the acute and convalescent phases of COVID-19. The material from the prospective study consisted of cDNA or gDNA derived from T cells, B-cell-depleted T cells, or PBMCs. Deeply sampled blood TCRbeta repertoires from subjects exposed to, actively infected with, or recovered from COVID-19 were included in the dataset. The repertoires were made available in a free public database intended to serve as a resource for research on the immune response to SARS-CoV-2. Samples came from the ongoing ImmuneRACE study (first 160 participants) plus 1,254 subjects from 6 global collaborators. A de-identified subject ID, COVID-19 status, age in years and sex were almost always included in the sample metadata. Where available, HLA class I and class II types were taken from metadata supplied by the sample provider and were not determined by assay-based typing. Overall study outcomes, separate from this receptor: The quantity of clinical and demographic metadata differed by source and by participant and was supplied without curation.

The CDR3 runs 14 residues from the cysteine to the phenylalanine. The kept DNA is CDR3 alone, 42 bases in frame from the first base. Looking up the germline V gene yields CDR1 MNHEY and CDR2 SVGEGT. From V the trimming removes 2 bases and from J it removes 6 bases, while the gene matches leave 2 bases of the junction unaccounted for. Concerning this clone itself: The antigen this receptor binds is unknown. One base away there is no much larger clone; base qualities are not given.

The immunoSEQ Assay, a bias-controlled multiplex PCR, was used to amplify TCRbeta CDR3 regions from genomic DNA. As for the authors' bioinformatics: The number of nucleated cells in each sample was estimated from the amplification of reference gene primers within the assay. Sequence reads were collapsed and filtered to measure the absolute abundance of every unique TCRbeta CDR3 rearrangement. Productive Simpson clonality was computed per sample as the square root of Simpson's diversity index over productive rearrangements. Imported from immuneACCESS, the table was reduced by TCRdb to in-frame sequences with V and J called. These copies leave out some clones; in studies compared against another copy, an unresolved V gene accounts for under half, and the cause of the remainder is not known. Clone size and V and J calls were adopted from that table, with D and trimming inferred from the DNA. The sample contains some 290,000 clones, 90% of them found a single time. Of the sample, around 1% is held by the ten largest clones.

One collaborating source in Seattle enrolled patients during active infection and followed them longitudinally through the course of disease. Whole blood was collected in K2EDTA tubes by collaborating institutions according to the institutions' own protocols. Collaborator samples were shipped for TCRbeta analysis as frozen whole blood, isolated PBMCs, or DNA extracted from either sample type. The sequence joins TRBV6-2 or TRBV6-3 to TRBJ2-3; TRBD2 lines up with 10 middle nucleotides. The source is a woman aged 40 to 50 with COVID-19, enrolled during active disease. The sample taken for sequencing was peripheral blood. The CDR3 loop reads CASSYGTSVDTQYF. The sequenced DNA is TGTGCCAGCAGTTACGGGACTAGCGTTGATACGCAGTATTTT.